Below are 21 T cell receptor beta chains sequenced from a single sample in a study of blood T cell repertoires in COVID-19. TCRdb's copy holds only in-frame clones and misses some; the assay was immunoSEQ multiplex PCR. The repertoire includes approximately 200,000 clones, more than 80% of them detected once, and around 9.3% sits in the top ten. The sample comprised peripheral blood. The receptors stem from a woman over 75 with acute or convalescent COVID-19.

This chain connects TRBV10-2 to TRBJ2-7, with 13 nucleotides matching TRBD2. This CDR3 comprises 17 residues. From germline, CDR1 is WSHSY and CDR2 SAAADI. Losses at the gene ends were 2 bases for V and 3 bases for J; bases not matched to a gene: 7. CDR3 nucleotide sequence: TGCGCCAGCAGTGAGCCATACGGGACTAGCGGGGTCTACGAGCAGTACTTC. It codes for CASSEPYGTSGVYEQYF.

The chain links TRBV5-5 to TRBJ2-5; tentatively, D is TRBD1 (5 bases). With 0 bases removed from V and 0 bases from J, the gap between germline ends came to 12 bases. This CDR3 comprises 16 residues. CDR1 is SGHKS, CDR2 YYEKEE, per germline (reference sequence). The CDR3 is CASSLESFRDQETQYF. The CDR3 DNA follows: TGTGCCAGCAGCTTGGAGAGCTTCAGGGACCAAGAGACCCAGTACTTC.

The chain is built from TRBV14 and TRBJ2-7; D possibly corresponds to TRBD1 (6 bases). Trimming left V 0 bases short and J 2 bases short, with 14 bases between. The CDR3 runs to 16 residues. Germline CDR1 SGHDN, CDR2 FVKESK. CDR3 in DNA: TGTGCCAGCAGCCAAGAGGCCAGGGGAGATGCCTACGAGCAGTACTTC. It translates to CASSQEARGDAYEQYF. Supplemented by reference TRBV14 and TRBJ2-7, the full variable domain reads EAGVTQFPSHSVIEKGQTVTLRCDPISGHDNLYWYRRVMGKEIKFLLHFVKESKQDESGMPNNRFLAERTGGTYSTLKVQPAELEDSGVYFCASSQEARGDAYEQYFGPGTRLTVT.

The rearrangement links TRBV15 to TRBJ1-5, with a weak D call TRBD1 (5 bases). The CDR3 is made up of 15 amino acids. Germline V gene lookup returns CDR1 LNHNV and CDR2 YYDKDF (reference sequence). The V end was cut by 5 bases, the J end by 6 bases, with 17 bases between. CDR3 amino acids: CATSRDSGPTQPQHF. The DNA of the CDR3 is TGTGCCACCAGCCGGGACTCGGGCCCCACTCAGCCCCAGCATTTT.

CDR3 region: CASSMGSIKQETQYF. DNA of the CDR3: TGTGCCAGCAGTATGGGCAGCATTAAACAAGAGACCCAGTACTTC. The chain combines TRBV2 with TRBJ2-5; D call uncertain. Germline loops: CDR1 SNHLY, CDR2 FYNNEI. The V end was cut by 5 bases, the J end by 2 bases, with 15 bases between. The CDR3 has 15 amino acids.

The gene calls are TRBV7-3 and TRBJ2-3; D is perhaps TRBD1 (5 bases). The CDR3 totals 13 residues. CDR1 SGHTA and CDR2 FQGTGA come from the germline V gene. The V and J ends lost 5 bases and 6 bases respectively, with 12 bases between them. CDR3 sequence reads: CASSPRPGDTQYF. The CDR3 DNA reads TGTGCCAGCAGCCCCCGTCCAGGGGATACGCAGTATTTT.

The V and J genes are TRBV6-5 and TRBJ1-1; D is ambiguous. The V end lost 0 bases, the J end lost 1 base, and 9 bases lay between the germline ends. Germline CDR1 reads MNHEY; CDR2 reads SVGAGI. CDR3 length: 15 amino acids. The CDR3 region has the DNA TGTGCCAGCAGTTACTCCCTGGGAGGGAACACTGAAGCTTTCTTT. Its protein is CASSYSLGGNTEAFF.

The CDR3 loop reads CASTRTGGSSYNEQFF. CDR3 coding DNA: TGTGCCAGTACTCGTACAGGGGGGAGCTCCTACAATGAGCAGTTCTTC. The V gene is TRBV19, the J gene TRBJ2-1, with TRBD1 matching over 8 bases. CDR1 and CDR2 (germline): LNHDA, SQIVND (reference sequence). V lost 7 bases and J lost 0; bases outside the gene matches: 8. There are 16 residues in the CDR3.

V is TRBV5-1 and J is TRBJ2-1, with D perhaps TRBD2 (5 bases). Trimming cost V 2 bases and J 3 bases, with 6 bases left between them. Germline CDR1 reads SGHRS; CDR2 reads YFSETQ. This CDR3 is 13 amino acids long. Here the CDR3 DNA reads TGCGCCAGCAGCTTTAGCGTCTACAATGAGCAGTTCTTC. Translated, it gives CASSFSVYNEQFF.

The chain couples TRBV6-5 to TRBJ1-1; no definite D call. The CDR3 loop spans 16 amino acids. Trimming stripped 2 bases from V and 0 bases from J, with 13 bases between. CDR1 and CDR2 (germline): MNHEY, SVGAGI. CDR3 residues: CASSYTGGEMNTEAFF. DNA of the CDR3: TGTGCCAGCAGTTACACGGGTGGGGAGATGAACACTGAAGCTTTCTTT.

In this sample, this clone turned up a few times. Other DNA sequences in the sample encode the same CDR3. V and J are TRBV4-1 and TRBJ2-5; 11 bases agree with TRBD2. V lost 3 bases to trimming and J lost 3 bases; unmatched junction nucleotides: 0. The CDR3 sequence is 14 residues long. Germline V CDR1 and CDR2: MGHRA, YSYEKL. Here the CDR3 DNA reads TGCGCCAGCAGCCAGACTAGCGGGGAAGAGACCCAGTACTTC. Its translation is CASSQTSGEETQYF.

This clone was picked up one time. This chain joins TRBV30 and TRBJ1-1; unclear D gene. Germline CDR1 GTSNPN, CDR2 SVGIG (reference sequence). The CDR3 has 11 residues. V lost 1 base and J 4 bases, leaving 4 bases between the germline ends. The DNA for the CDR3 is TGTGCCTGGAGTGGAGTCACTGAAGCTTTCTTT. Translating it yields CAWSGVTEAFF.

The rearrangement uses TRBV6-6 and TRBJ1-5; 10 bases fit TRBD1. From germline, CDR1 is MNHNY and CDR2 SVGAGI (reference sequence). The CDR3 totals 16 residues. Unmatched junction bases numbered 8, after V lost 4 bases and J lost 5 bases. In DNA, the CDR3 is TGTGCCAGCAGTTTCCTACCGGGACAGGGGCATCAGCCCCAGCATTTT. It yields the protein CASSFLPGQGHQPQHF.

The rearrangement joins TRBV28 to TRBJ2-3, with TRBD1 as a possible D gene (5 bases). In germline, CDR1 is MDHEN, CDR2 SYDVKM. The CDR3 spans 14 residues. The V and J ends lost 3 bases and 2 bases respectively, with 9 bases between them. In nucleotides, the CDR3 is TGTGCCAGCAGTTTTAGACAGTTCACAGATACGCAGTATTTT. This encodes CASSFRQFTDTQYF.

This clone has only a few counts. The rearrangement joins TRBV5-4 to TRBJ2-1, with TRBD2 identical over 10 bases. CDR3 size: 15 residues. Germline CDR1 reads SGHNT; CDR2 reads YYREEE (reference sequence). V lost 1 base to trimming and J lost 6 bases; unmatched junction nucleotides: 4. CDR3 amino acids: CASSLSSGSRNEQFF. The CDR3, as DNA: TGTGCCAGCAGCTTGTCTAGCGGGAGCCGCAATGAGCAGTTCTTC.

In nucleotides, the CDR3 is TGTGCCAGCAGCCAAGAGGTCCGGACTAATGAAAAACTGTTTTTT. Protein sequence: CASSQEVRTNEKLFF. The chain couples TRBV3-1 (or the pseudogene TRBV3-2) to TRBJ1-4, with D unclear. Trimming stripped 0 bases from V and 2 bases from J, with 7 bases between. CDR1 and CDR2 from the germline V gene are LGHDT and YNNKEL (reference sequence). The CDR3 is made up of 15 amino acids.

The chain uses TRBV6-4 and TRBJ1-5; no clear D gene. V gave up 3 bases and J gave up 9 bases, with 12 bases separating them. There are 13 residues in the CDR3. Germline lookup yields CDR1 MRHNA and CDR2 SNTAGT. For the CDR3, the DNA is TGTGCCAGCAGTGAAGCGGCGGATGGGCCCCAGCATTTT. It codes for CASSEAADGPQHF.

In its sample, this clone was seen a few times. The chain employs TRBV4-1 and TRBJ1-4; tentatively, D is TRBD1 (5 bases). This CDR3 has 15 amino acids. The V and J ends lost 0 bases and 4 bases respectively, with 9 bases between them. CDR1 and CDR2 (germline): MGHRA, YSYEKL. The CDR3 loop is CASSQDWGSNEKLFF. In nucleotides, the CDR3 is TGCGCCAGCAGCCAAGATTGGGGCAGTAATGAAAAACTGTTTTTT.

V usage is TRBV6-5 and J usage is TRBJ2-7, with D possibly TRBD1 on 7 matching bases. The CDR3 is made up of 15 amino acids. V was shortened by 6 bases and J by 2 bases, with 17 bases between the two germline ends. Germline assignment: CDR1 MNHEY and CDR2 SVGAGI. CDR3 nucleotides: TGTGCCAGCAGGGGCGCGCGCAGGGGGGCCTACGAGCAGTACTTC. Translating gives CASRGARRGAYEQYF.

The chain carries TRBV27 and TRBJ1-6; possible D gene TRBD1, 6 bases. Trimming removed 2 bases at V and 11 bases at J, with 16 bases between. The CDR3 covers 15 residues. Per germline, CDR1 MNHEY and CDR2 SMNVEV (reference sequence). The CDR3 bases are TGTGCCAGCAGTTTAAGGAATGGACAGAGGACACCCCTCCACTTT. Translation gives CASSLRNGQRTPLHF.

The chain has TRBV7-2 and TRBJ2-3; 9 nucleotides line up with TRBD1. Trimming removed 0 bases from V and 3 bases from J; junction bases left unmatched: 4. The germline gives CDR1 SGHTA, CDR2 FQGNSA. The CDR3 length is 16 residues. CDR3 coding DNA: TGTGCCAGCAGCTTAGCCGGGACAGGGAGGACAGATACGCAGTATTTT. The encoded protein is CASSLAGTGRTDTQYF.